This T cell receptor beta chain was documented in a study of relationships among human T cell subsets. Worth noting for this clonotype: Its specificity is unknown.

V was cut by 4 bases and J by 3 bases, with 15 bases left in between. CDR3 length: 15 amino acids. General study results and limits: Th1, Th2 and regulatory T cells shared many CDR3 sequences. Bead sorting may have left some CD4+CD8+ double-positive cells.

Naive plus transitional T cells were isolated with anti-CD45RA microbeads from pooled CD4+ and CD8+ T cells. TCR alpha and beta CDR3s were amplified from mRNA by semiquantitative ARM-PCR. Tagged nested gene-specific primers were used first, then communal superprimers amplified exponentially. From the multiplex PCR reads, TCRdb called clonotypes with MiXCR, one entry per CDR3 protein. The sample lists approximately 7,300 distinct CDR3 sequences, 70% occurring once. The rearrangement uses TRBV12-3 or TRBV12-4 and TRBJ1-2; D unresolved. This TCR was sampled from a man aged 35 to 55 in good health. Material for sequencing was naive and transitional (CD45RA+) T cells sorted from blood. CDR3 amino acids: CASSSINWYDYGYTF. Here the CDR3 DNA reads TGTGCCAGCAGTTCGATAAACTGGTACGACTATGGCTACACCTTC.